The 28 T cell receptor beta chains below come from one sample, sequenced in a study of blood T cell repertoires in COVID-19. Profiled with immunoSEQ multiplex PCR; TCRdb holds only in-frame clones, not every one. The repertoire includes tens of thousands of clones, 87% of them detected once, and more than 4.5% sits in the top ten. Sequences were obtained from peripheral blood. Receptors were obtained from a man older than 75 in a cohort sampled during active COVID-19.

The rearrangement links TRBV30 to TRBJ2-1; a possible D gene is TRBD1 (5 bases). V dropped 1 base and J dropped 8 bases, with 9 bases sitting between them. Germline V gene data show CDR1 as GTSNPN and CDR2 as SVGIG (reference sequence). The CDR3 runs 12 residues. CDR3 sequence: CAWSGLGDEQFF. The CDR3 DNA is TGTGCCTGGAGTGGGCTAGGGGATGAGCAGTTCTTC.

Here the CDR3 DNA reads TGCGCCAGCAGCCGAACGGGACAGGAAAATTCACCCCTCCACTTT. Residues: CASSRTGQENSPLHF. This chain joins TRBV5-1 and TRBJ1-6; 8 nucleotides agree with TRBD1. The CDR3 spans 15 residues. The J segment lost 7 bases and the V segment lost 4 bases, leaving 7 bases of the junction unmatched. Germline CDR1 SGHRS, CDR2 YFSETQ.

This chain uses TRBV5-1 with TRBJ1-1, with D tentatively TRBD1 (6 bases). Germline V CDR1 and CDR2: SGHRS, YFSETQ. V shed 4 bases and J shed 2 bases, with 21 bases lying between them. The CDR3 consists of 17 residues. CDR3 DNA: TGCGCCAGCAGCCAAAAACAGGGTTCAACATATAACACTGAAGCTTTCTTT. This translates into CASSQKQGSTYNTEAFF.

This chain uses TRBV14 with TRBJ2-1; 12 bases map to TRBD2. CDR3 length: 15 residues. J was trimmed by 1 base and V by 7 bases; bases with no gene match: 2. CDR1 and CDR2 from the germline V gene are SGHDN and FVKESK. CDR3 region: CASTLAGGSYNEQFF. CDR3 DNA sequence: TGTGCCAGCACCCTAGCGGGAGGGTCCTACAATGAGCAGTTCTTC.

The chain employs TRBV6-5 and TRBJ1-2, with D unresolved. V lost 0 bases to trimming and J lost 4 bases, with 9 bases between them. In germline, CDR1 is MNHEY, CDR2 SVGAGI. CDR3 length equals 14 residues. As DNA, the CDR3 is TGTGCCAGCAGTTACTCGATGGCCATCTATGGCTACACCTTC. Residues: CASSYSMAIYGYTF.

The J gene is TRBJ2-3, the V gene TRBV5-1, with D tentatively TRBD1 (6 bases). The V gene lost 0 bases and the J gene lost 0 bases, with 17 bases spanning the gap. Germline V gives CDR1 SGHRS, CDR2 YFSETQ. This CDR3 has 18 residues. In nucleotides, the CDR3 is TGCGCCAGCAGCTTGGCCTCGGCCGGGACATTAAGCACAGATACGCAGTATTTT. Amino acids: CASSLASAGTLSTDTQYF. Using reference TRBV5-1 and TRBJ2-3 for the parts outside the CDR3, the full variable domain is KAGVTQTPRYLIKTRGQQVTLSCSPISGHRSVSWYQQTPGQGLQFLFEYFSETQRNKGNFPGRFSGRQFSNSRSEMNVSTLELGDSALYLCASSLASAGTLSTDTQYFGPGTRLTVL.

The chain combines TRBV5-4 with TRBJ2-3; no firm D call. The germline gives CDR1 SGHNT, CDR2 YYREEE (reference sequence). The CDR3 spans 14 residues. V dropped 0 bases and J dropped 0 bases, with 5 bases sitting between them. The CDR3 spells CASSLGSSTDTQYF. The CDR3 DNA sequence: TGTGCCAGCAGCTTGGGGAGTAGCACAGATACGCAGTATTTT.

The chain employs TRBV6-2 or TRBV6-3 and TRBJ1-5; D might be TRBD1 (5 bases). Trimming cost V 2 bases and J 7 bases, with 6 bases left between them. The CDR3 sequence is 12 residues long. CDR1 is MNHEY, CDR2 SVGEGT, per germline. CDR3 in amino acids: CASSYGGQPQHF. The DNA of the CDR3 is TGTGCCAGCAGTTACGGGGGGCAGCCCCAGCATTTT.

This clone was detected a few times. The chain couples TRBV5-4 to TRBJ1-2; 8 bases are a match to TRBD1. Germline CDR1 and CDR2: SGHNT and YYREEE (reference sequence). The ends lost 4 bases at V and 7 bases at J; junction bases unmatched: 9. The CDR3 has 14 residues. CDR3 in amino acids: CASSTGQGMGGYTF. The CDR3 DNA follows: TGTGCCAGCAGCACCGGACAGGGAATGGGTGGCTACACCTTC.

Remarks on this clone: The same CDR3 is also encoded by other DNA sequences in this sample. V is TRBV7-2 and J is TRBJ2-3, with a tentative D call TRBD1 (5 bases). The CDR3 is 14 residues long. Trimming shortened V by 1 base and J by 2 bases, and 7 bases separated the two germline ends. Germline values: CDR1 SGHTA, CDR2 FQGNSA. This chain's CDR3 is CASSLGGHTDTQYF. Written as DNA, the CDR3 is TGTGCCAGCAGCTTAGGGGGCCACACAGATACGCAGTATTTT.

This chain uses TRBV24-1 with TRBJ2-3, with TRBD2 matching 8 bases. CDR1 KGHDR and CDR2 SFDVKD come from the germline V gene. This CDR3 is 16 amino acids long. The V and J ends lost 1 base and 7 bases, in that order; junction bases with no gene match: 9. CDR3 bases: TGTGCCACCAGTGATTTCCCAGCGGGAGAGGACAATACGCAGTATTTT. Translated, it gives CATSDFPAGEDNTQYF.

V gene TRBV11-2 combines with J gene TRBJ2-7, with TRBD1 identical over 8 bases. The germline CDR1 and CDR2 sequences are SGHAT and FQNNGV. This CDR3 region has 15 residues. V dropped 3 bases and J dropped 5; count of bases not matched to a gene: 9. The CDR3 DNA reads TGTGCCAGCAGCTTCCCATCAGGGGGCATCGACGAGCAGTACTTC. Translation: CASSFPSGGIDEQYF.

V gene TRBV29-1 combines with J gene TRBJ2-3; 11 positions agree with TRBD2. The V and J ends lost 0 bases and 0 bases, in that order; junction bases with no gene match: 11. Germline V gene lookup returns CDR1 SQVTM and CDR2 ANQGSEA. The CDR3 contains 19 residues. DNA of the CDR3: TGCAGCGTTGAAGATCTGCGGGGGACTAGCGGCGAGAGCACAGATACGCAGTATTTT. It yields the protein CSVEDLRGTSGESTDTQYF.

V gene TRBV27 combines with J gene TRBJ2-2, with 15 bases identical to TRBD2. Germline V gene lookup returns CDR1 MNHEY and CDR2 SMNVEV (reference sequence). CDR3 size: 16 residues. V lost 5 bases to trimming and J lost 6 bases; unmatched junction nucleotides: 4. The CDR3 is CASSPRTSGRAGELFF. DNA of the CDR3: TGTGCCAGCAGTCCCCGGACTAGCGGGAGGGCCGGGGAGCTGTTTTTT.

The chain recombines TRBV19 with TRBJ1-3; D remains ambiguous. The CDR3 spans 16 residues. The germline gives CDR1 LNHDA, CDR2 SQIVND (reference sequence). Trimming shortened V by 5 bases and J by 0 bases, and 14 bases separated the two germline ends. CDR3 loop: CASSPTPSGSGNTIYF. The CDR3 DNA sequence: TGTGCCAGTAGTCCTACTCCTTCGGGCTCTGGAAACACCATATATTTT.

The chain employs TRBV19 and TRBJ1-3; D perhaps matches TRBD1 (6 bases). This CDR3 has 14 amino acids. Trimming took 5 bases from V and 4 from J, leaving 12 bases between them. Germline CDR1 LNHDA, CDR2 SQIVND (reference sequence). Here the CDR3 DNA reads TGTGCCAGTAGTCCAACAGGGCTCGGAAACACCATATATTTT. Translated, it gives CASSPTGLGNTIYF.

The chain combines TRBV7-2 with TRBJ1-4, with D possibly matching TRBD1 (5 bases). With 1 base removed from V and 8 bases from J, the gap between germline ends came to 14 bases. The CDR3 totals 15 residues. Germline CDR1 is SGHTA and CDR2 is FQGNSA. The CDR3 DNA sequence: TGTGCCAGCAGCTTAGGGTTGGGGGGTAGGGAAAAACTGTTTTTT. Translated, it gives CASSLGLGGREKLFF.

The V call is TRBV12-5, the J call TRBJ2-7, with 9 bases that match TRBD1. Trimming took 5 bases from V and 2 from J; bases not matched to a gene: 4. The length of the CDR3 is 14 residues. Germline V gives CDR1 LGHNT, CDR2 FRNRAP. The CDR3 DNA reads TGTGCTAGTGGTCCCGGGACAGGGACCTACGAGCAGTACTTC. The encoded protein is CASGPGTGTYEQYF.

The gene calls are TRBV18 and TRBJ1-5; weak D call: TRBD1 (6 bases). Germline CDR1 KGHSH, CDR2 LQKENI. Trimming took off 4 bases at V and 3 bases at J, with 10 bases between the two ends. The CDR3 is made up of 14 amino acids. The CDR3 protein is CASSQTGTNQPQHF. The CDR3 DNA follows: TGTGCCAGCTCACAAACAGGGACCAATCAGCCCCAGCATTTT.

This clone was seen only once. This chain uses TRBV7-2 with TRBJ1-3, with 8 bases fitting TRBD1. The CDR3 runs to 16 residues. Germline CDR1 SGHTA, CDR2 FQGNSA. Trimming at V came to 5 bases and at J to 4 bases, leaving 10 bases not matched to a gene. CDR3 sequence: CASSVQGTGTGNTIYF. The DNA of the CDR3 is TGTGCCAGCAGCGTACAAGGGACAGGAACAGGAAACACCATATATTTT.

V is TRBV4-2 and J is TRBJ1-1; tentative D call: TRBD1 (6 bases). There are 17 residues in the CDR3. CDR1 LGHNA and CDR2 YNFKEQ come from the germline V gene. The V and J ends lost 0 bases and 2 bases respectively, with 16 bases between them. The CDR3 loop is CASSQEIHRVRNTEAFF. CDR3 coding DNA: TGTGCCAGCAGCCAAGAAATCCACAGGGTCCGAAACACTGAAGCTTTCTTT.

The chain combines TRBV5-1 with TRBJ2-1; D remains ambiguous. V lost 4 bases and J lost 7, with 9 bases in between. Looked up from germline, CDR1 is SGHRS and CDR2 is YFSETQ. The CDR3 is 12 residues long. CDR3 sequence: CASSPTLNEQFF. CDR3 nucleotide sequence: TGCGCCAGCAGCCCGACTCTTAATGAGCAGTTCTTC.

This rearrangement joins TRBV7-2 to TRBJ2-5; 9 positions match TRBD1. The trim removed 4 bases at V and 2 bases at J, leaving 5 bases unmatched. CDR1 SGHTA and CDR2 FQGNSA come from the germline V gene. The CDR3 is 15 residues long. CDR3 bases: TGTGCCAGCAGCTCACCCGACAGGGGGCAAGAGACCCAGTACTTC. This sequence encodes CASSSPDRGQETQYF.

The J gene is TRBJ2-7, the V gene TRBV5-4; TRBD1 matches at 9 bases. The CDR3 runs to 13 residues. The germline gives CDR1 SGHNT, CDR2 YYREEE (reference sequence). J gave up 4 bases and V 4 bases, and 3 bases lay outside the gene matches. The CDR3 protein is CASSRTGDYEQYF. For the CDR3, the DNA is TGTGCCAGCAGCCGGACAGGGGATTACGAGCAGTACTTC.

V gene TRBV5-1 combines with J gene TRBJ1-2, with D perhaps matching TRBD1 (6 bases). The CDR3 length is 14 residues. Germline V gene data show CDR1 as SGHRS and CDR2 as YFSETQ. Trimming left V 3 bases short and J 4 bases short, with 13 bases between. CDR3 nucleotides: TGCGCCAGCAGCTCGACCGGGACACGCTATGGCTACACCTTC. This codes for CASSSTGTRYGYTF.

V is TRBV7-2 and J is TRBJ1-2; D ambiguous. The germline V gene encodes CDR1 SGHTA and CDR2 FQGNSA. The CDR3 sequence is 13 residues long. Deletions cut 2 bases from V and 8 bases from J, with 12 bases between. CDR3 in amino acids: CASSLPLEGGYTF. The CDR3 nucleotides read TGTGCCAGCAGCTTACCCTTGGAGGGAGGCTACACCTTC.

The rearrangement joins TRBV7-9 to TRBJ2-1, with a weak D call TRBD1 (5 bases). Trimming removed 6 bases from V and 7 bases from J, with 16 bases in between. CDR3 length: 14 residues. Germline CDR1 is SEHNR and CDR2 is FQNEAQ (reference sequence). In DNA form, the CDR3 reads TGTGCCAGCAGTACGGGCAGGGTAGGAAATGAGCAGTTCTTC. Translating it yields CASSTGRVGNEQFF.

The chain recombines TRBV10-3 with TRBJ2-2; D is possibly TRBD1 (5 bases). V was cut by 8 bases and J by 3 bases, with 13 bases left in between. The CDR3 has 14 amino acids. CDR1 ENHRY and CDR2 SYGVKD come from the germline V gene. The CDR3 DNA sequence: TGTGCCATCTCGAGACAGTCATACACCGGGGAGCTGTTTTTT. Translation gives CAISRQSYTGELFF.